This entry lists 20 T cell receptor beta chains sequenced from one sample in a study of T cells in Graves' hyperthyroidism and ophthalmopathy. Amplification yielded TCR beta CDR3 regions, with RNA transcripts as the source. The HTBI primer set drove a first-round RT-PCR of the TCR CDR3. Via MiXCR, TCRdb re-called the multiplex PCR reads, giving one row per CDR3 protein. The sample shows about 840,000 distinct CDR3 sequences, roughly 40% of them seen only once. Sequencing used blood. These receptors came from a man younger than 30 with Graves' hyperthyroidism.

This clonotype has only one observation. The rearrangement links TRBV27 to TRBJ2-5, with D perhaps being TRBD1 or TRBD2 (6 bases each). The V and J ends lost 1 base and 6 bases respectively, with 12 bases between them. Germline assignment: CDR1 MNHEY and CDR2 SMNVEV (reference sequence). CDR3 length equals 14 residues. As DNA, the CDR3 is TGTGCCAGCAGTTTATTCGGGGGCGGGCAGACCCAGTACTTC. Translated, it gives CASSLFGGGQTQYF.

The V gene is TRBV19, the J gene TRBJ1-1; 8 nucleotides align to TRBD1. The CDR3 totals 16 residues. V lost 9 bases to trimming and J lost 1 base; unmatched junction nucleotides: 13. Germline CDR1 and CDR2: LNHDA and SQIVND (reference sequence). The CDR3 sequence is CASTGQGARRNTEAFF. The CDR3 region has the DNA TGTGCCAGCACTGGGCAGGGGGCGCGAAGGAACACTGAAGCTTTCTTT.

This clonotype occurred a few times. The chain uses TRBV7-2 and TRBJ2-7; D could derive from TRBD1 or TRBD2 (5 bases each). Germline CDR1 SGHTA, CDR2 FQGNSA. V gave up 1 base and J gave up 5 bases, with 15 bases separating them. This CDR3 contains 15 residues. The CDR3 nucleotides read TGTGCCAGCAGCTTAGGGGACCCCCCGGCGCACGAGCAGTACTTC. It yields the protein CASSLGDPPAHEQYF.

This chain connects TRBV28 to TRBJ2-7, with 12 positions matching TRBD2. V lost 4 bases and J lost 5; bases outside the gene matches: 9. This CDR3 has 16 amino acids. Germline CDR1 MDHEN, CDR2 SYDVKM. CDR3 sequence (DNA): TGTGCCAGCAGTTCACAGACTAGCGGGAGATGGCACGAGCAGTACTTC. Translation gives CASSSQTSGRWHEQYF.

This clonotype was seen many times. CDR3: CAKGRNSLEAFF. CDR3 nucleotides: TGTGCAAAGGGACGGAACAGCCTTGAAGCTTTCTTT. The chain carries TRBV2 and TRBJ1-1; possible D gene TRBD1, 5 bases. The CDR3 is made up of 12 amino acids. Germline CDR1 is SNHLY and CDR2 is FYNNEI.

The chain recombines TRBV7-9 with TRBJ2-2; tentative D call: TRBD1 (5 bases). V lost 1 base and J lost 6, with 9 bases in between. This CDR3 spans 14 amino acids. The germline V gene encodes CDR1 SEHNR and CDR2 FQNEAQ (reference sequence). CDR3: CASSLVQGSGELFF. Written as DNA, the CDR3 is TGTGCCAGCAGCTTAGTCCAGGGATCCGGGGAGCTGTTTTTT. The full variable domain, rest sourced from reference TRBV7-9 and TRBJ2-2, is DTGVSQNPRHKITKRGQNVTFRCDPISEHNRLYWYRQTLGQGPEFLTYFQNEAQLEKSRLLSDRFSAERPKGSFSTLEIQRTEQGDSAMYLCASSLVQGSGELFFGEGSRLTVL.

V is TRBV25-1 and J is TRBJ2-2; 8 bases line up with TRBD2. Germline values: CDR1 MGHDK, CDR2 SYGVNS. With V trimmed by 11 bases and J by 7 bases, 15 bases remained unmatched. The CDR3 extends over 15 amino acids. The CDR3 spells CACPPSGRVSGELFF. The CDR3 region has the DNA TGTGCCTGCCCACCGAGCGGGAGAGTGAGCGGGGAGCTGTTTTTT.

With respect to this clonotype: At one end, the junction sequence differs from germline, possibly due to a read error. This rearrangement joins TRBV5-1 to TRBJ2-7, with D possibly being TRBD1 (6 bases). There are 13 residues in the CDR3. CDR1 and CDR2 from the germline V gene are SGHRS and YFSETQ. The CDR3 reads CASSWIRGHEQYF. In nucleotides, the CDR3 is TGTGCCAGCAGTTGGATCAGGGGACACGAGCAGTACTTC.

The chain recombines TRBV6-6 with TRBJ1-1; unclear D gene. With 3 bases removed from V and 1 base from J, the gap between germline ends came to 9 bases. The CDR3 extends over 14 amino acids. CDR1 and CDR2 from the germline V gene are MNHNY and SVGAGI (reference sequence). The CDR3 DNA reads TGTGCCAGCAGTTATCATCCGGAGAACACTGAAGCTTTCTTT. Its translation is CASSYHPENTEAFF.

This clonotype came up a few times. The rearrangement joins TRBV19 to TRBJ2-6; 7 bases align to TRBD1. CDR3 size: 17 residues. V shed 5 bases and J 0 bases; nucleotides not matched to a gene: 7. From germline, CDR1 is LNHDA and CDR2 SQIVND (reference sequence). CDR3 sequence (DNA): TGTGCCAGTAGTTCACAGGGGTCTAGCTCTGGGGCCAACGTCCTGACTTTC. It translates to CASSSQGSSSGANVLTF.

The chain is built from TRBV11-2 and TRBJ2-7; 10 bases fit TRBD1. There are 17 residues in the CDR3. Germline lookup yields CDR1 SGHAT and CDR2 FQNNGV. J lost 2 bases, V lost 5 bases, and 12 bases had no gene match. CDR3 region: CASSPKPGDRGPYEQYF. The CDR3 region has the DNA TGTGCCAGCAGCCCGAAGCCGGGGGACAGGGGACCCTACGAGCAGTACTTC.

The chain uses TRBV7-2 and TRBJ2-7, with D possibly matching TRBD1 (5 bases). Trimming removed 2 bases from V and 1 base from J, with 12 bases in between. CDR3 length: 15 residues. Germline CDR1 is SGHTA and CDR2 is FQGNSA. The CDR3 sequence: CASSLRVDRSYEQYF. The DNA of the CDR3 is TGTGCCAGCAGCTTACGAGTTGACAGATCCTACGAGCAGTACTTC. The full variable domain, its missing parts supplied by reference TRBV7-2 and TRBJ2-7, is GAGVSQSPSNKVTEKGKDVELRCDPISGHTALYWYRQSLGQGLEFLIYFQGNSAPDKSGLPSDRFSAERTGGSVSTLTIQRTQQEDSAVYLCASSLRVDRSYEQYFGPGTRLTVT.

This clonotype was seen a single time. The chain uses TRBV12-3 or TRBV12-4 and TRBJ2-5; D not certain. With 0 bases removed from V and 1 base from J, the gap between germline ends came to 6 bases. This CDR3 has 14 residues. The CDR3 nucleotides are TGTGCCAGCAGTTTAGCGACTCCCCAAGAGACCCAGTACTTC. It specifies CASSLATPQETQYF.

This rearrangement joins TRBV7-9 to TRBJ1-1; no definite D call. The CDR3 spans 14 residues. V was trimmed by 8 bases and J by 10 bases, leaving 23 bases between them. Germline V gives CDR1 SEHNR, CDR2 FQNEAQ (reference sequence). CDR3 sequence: CASGPDLQSRVAFF. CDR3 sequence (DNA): TGTGCCAGCGGCCCGGATCTGCAAAGTCGGGTAGCTTTCTTT.

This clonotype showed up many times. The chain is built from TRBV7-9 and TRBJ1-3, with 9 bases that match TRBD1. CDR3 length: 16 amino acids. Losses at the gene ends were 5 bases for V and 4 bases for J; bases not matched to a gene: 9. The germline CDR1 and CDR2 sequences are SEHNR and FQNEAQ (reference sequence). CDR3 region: CASSPTGGLWGNTIYF. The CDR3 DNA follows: TGTGCCAGCAGCCCTACAGGGGGCTTGTGGGGAAACACCATATATTTT.

DNA for the CDR3: TGCAGTGCTAGAGACACAGTGGGGACGAACACCATATATTTT. Translated: CSARDTVGTNTIYF. The chain carries TRBV20-1 and TRBJ1-3, with D perhaps TRBD1 (5 bases). V was shortened by 0 bases and J by 7 bases, with 13 bases between the two germline ends. This CDR3 is built from 14 residues. CDR1 is DFQATT and CDR2 is SNEGSKA in the germline V gene (reference sequence).

CDR3 protein: CASSLHRDSLSYEQYF. For the CDR3, the DNA is TGCGCCAGCAGCTTACACCGGGACAGCCTTTCCTACGAGCAGTACTTC. The chain employs TRBV5-1 and TRBJ2-7; 7 nucleotides match TRBD1. The junction had 9 bases not matched to a gene; V was cut back by 2 bases and J by 1 base. Germline V gene sequence: CDR1 SGHRS, CDR2 YFSETQ. The CDR3 is made up of 16 amino acids.

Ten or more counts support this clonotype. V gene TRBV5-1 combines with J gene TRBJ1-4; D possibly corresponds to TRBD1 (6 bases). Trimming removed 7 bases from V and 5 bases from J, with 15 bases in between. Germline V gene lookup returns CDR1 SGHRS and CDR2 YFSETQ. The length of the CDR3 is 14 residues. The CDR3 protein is CASGPGQRNEKLFF. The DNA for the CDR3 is TGCGCCAGCGGACCCGGACAGCGAAATGAAAAACTGTTTTTT.

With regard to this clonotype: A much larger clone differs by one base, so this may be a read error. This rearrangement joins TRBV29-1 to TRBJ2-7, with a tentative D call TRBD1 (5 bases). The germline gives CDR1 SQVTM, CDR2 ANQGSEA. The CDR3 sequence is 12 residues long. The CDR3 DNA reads TGCAGCGTGATAGGGGCCGGCTACAAGCAGTACTTC. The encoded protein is CSVIGAGYKQYF.

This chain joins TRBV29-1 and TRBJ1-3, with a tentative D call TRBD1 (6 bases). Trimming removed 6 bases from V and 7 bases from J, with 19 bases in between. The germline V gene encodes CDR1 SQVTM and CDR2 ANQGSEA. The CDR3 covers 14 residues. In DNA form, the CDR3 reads TGCAGCGTGCGTGTGGGAGGGGGGCGGAACACCATATATTTT. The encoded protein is CSVRVGGGRNTIYF.